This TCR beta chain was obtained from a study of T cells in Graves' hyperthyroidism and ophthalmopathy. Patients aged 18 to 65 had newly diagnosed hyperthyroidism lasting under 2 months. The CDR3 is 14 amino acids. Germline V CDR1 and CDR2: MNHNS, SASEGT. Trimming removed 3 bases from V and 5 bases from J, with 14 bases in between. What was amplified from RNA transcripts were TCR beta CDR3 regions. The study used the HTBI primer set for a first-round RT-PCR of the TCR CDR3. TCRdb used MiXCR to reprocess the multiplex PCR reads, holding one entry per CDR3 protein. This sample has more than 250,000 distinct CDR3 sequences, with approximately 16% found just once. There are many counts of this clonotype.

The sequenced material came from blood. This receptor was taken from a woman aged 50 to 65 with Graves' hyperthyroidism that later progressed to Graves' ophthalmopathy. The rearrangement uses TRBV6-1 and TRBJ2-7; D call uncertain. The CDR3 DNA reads TGTGCCAGCAGTGACTCAGGATCAACCCACGAGCAGTACTTC. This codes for CASSDSGSTHEQYF.